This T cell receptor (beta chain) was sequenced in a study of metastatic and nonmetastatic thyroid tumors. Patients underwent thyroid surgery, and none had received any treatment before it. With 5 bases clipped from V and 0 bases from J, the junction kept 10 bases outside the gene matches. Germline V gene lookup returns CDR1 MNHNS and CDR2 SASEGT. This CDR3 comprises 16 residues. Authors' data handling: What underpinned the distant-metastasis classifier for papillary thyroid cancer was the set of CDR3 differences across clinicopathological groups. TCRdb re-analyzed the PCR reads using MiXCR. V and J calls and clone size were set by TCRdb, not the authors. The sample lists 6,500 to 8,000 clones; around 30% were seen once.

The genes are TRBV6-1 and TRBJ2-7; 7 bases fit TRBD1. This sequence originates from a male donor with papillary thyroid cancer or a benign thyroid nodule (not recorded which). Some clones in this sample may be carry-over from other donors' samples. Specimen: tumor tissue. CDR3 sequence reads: CASSKPRTGTSYEQYF. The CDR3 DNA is TGTGCCAGCAGTAAACCGAGGACAGGTACCTCCTACGAGCAGTACTTC.